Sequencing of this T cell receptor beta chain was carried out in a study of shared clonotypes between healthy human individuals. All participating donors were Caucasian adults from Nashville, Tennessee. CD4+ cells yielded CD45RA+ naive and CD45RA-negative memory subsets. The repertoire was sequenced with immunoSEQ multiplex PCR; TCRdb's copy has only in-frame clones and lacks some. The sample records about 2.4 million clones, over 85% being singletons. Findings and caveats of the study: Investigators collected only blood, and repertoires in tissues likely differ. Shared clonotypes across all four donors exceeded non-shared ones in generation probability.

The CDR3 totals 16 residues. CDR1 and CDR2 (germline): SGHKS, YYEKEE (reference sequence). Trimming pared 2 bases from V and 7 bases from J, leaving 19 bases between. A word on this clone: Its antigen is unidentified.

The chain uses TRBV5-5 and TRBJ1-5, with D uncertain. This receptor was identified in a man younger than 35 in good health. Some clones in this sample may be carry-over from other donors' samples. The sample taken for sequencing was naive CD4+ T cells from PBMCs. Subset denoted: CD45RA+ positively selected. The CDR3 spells CASSFRSGFGFQPQHF. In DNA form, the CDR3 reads TGTGCCAGCAGCTTTCGATCGGGGTTCGGGTTCCAGCCCCAGCATTTT.